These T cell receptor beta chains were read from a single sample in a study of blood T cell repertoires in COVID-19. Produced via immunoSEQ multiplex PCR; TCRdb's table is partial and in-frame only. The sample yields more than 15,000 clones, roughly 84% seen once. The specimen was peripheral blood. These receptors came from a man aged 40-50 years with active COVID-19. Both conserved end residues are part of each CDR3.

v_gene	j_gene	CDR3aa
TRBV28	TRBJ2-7	CASSSVYEQYF
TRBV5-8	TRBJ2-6	CASSLEGAGANVLTF
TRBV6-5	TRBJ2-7	CASSYSSGSSYEQYF
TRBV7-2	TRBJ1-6	CASSLRLRREGVRDSPLHF
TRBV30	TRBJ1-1	CAWSPRGQFLGRVTEAFF
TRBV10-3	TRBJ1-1	CAISVGGTEAFF
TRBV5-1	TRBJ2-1	CASSYAGPSGVYNEQFF
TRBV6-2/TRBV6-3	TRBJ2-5	CASRYLETGGMETQYF
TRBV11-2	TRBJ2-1	CASSPRTSGRAINEQFF
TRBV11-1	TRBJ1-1	CASSPQGEGEAFF
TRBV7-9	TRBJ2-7	CASSQAAYEQYF
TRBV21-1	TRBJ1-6	CASSKGGTGRVDNSPLHF
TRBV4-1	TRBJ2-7	CASSQLAGTYEQYF
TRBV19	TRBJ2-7	CASSTRTGDVYEQYF
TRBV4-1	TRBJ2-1	CASSQDRDTNEQFF
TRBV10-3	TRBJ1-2	CAISEFKIWDSLFGGYTF
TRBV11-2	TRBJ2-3	CASSPTHYGDTQYF
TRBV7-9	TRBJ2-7	CASRGWGANNEQYF
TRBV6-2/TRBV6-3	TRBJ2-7	CASSLGLFYEQYF
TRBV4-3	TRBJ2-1	CASSQAVLAGPRDEQFF
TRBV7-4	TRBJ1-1	CATRKGREVEAFF
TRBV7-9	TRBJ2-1	CASSLVASGEQFF
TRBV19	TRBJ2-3	CASTTAGGNTQYF
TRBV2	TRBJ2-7	CASGDERTGPHEQYF
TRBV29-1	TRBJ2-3	CSVVRLAGRTDTQYF
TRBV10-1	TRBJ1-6	CASRIPHRGSNSPLHF
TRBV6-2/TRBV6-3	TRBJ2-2	CASSPGVWTGELFF
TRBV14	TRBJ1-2	CASSRRQGGTGYTF
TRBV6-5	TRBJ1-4	CASSFSGTGGEKLFF
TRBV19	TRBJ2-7	CASSMEATYEQYF
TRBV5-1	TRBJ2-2	CASSQTPVTSVTGELFF
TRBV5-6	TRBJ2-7	CASSLASGRREQYF
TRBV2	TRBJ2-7	CASRPRGLAGGSEQYF
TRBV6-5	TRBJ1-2	CASGQTGDGVYGYTF
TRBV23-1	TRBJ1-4	CASSQSPGTTNEKLFF
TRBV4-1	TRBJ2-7	CASRRTGTGYEQYF
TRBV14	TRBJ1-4	CASSQEIGSGEKLFF
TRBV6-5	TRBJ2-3	CALWGGRTDTQYF